This TCR beta chain was sequenced during a study of shared clonotypes between healthy human individuals. About the research overall: The plates for each donor numbered three CD4 naive, three CD4 memory, two CD8 naive and one CD8 memory.

J was trimmed by 6 bases and V by 5 bases; bases with no gene match: 6. This CDR3 comprises 15 residues. Germline V lookup: CDR1 SGHDT, CDR2 YYEEEE. The table came from immunoSEQ multiplex PCR; TCRdb's copy has only in-frame clones and leaves some out. The table has millions of clones, roughly 95% seen once; the top ten hold 0.13%. The chain recombines TRBV5-6 with TRBJ1-6; 9 bases match TRBD1. Specimen: naive CD4+ T cells sorted from blood. This sample's subset: CD45RA+ positively selected. The origin of this receptor is a man between 18 and 29 years old in good health. The CDR3 bases are TGTGCCAGCAGGTATACAGGGGGCCTTAATTCACCCCTCCACTTT. Its translation: CASRYTGGLNSPLHF.